Listed here are 30 T cell receptor beta chains from one sample, sequenced in a study of T-cell reconstitution after alpha-beta-depleted transplantation in children. TCRbeta library preparation incorporated unique molecular identifiers. TCRdb re-called the PCR reads through MiXCR, storing one row per CDR3 protein. In the table there are around 530,000 distinct CDR3 sequences, 32% of which are singletons. The specimen comprised PBMCs from the stem cell graft donor, sampled from the stem cell graft. The receptors were gathered from a human donor who donated a stem cell graft to a child with aplastic anemia.

The chain is built from TRBV28 and TRBJ1-6, with D uncertain. CDR1 is MDHEN, CDR2 SYDVKM, per germline. The germline V and J ends were trimmed by 3 bases and 10 bases, with 4 bases remaining between them. The CDR3 runs to 11 residues. The CDR3 DNA reads as TGTGCCAGCAGTTTTGGCTCACCCCTCCACTTT. Its protein is CASSFGSPLHF. The whole variable domain, remainder taken from reference TRBV28 and TRBJ1-6, is DVKVTQSSRYLVKRTGEKVFLECVQDMDHENMFWYRQDPGLGLRLIYFSYDVKMKEKGDIPEGYSVSREKKERFSLILESASTNQTSMYLCASSFGSPLHFGNGTRLTVT.

There are a few counts of this clonotype. V gene TRBV20-1 combines with J gene TRBJ2-3; 16 nucleotides line up with TRBD2. This CDR3 is built from 16 residues. Per the germline V gene, CDR1 is DFQATT and CDR2 is SNEGSKA (reference sequence). Unmatched junction bases numbered 7, after V lost 5 bases and J lost 5 bases. CDR3 in DNA: TGCAGTGCTCCGGGACTAGCGGGAGGGCTGGGAGATACGCAGTATTTT. Amino acid sequence: CSAPGLAGGLGDTQYF.

A few counts support this clonotype. This chain uses TRBV7-3 with TRBJ2-3; D perhaps matches TRBD1 (6 bases). The V end lost 5 bases, the J end lost 2 bases, and 17 bases lay between the germline ends. Germline V gives CDR1 SGHTA, CDR2 FQGTGA. The CDR3 length is 16 residues. CDR3 in DNA: TGTGCCAGCAGCCTAAAGGGGGACGGAATCACAGATACGCAGTATTTT. Amino acid sequence: CASSLKGDGITDTQYF.

The chain employs TRBV6-5 and TRBJ1-1, with D possibly being TRBD1 (6 bases). From germline, CDR1 is MNHEY and CDR2 SVGAGI. This CDR3 comprises 16 residues. V was trimmed by 2 bases and J by 0 bases, leaving 13 bases between them. CDR3 DNA: TGTGCCAGCAGTTACGCGACAGGCGCCCTGAACACTGAAGCTTTCTTT. This gives the protein CASSYATGALNTEAFF.

The genes are TRBV6-2 or TRBV6-3 and TRBJ2-2; tentative D call: TRBD1 (5 bases). This CDR3 is 13 amino acids long. Germline CDR1 is MNHEY and CDR2 is SVGEGT. V dropped 11 bases and J dropped 1 base, with 11 bases sitting between them. Written as DNA, the CDR3 is TGTGCCTCGTGGCAGGGGAACACCGGGGAGCTGTTTTTT. Translated: CASWQGNTGELFF.

V gene TRBV11-1 combines with J gene TRBJ2-7; 8 positions match TRBD1. This CDR3 is 15 amino acids long. Losses at the gene ends were 3 bases for V and 2 bases for J; bases not matched to a gene: 6. Germline lookup yields CDR1 SGHAT and CDR2 FQDESV (reference sequence). As DNA, the CDR3 is TGTGCCAGCAGCTTTGGACAGGGAGATCCCTACGAGCAGTACTTC. It encodes CASSFGQGDPYEQYF.

The chain couples TRBV7-2 to TRBJ2-3; D remains ambiguous. The V gene's germline CDR1 is SGHTA and CDR2 FQGNSA. The CDR3 is 13 amino acids. With 6 bases removed from V and 3 bases from J, the gap between germline ends came to 10 bases. The CDR3 loop reads CASRPLLTDTQYF. DNA for the CDR3: TGTGCCAGCAGGCCACTACTAACAGATACGCAGTATTTT.

In its sample, this clonotype was seen a few times. The genes are TRBV29-1 and TRBJ2-1; 8 nucleotides match TRBD2. V was pared by 7 bases and J by 4 bases, with 15 bases of the junction left unmatched. The CDR3 covers 16 residues. The V gene's germline CDR1 is SQVTM and CDR2 ANQGSEA. The CDR3 reads CSATTPRAGGYNEQFF. The CDR3 bases are TGCAGCGCTACCACTCCCCGGGCGGGAGGATACAATGAGCAGTTCTTC.

The rearrangement joins TRBV9 to TRBJ2-7; 10 positions agree with TRBD1. V gave up 2 bases and J gave up 2 bases; unmatched junction bases: 4. The CDR3 has 15 residues. Germline-derived CDR1 and CDR2 are SGDLS and YYNGEE. As DNA, the CDR3 is TGTGCCAGCAGCGTCGGACAGGGGGGGGCCTACGAGCAGTACGTC. Translated: CASSVGQGGAYEQYV.

This clonotype has just a few counts. J is TRBJ2-5 and V is TRBV10-3, with 7 bases lining up with TRBD1. Trimming at V came to 10 bases and at J to 2 bases, leaving 4 bases not matched to a gene. The germline CDR1 and CDR2 sequences are ENHRY and SYGVKD. This CDR3 spans 12 amino acids. For the CDR3, the DNA is TGTGCCAGTGGGACAGAACAAGAGACCCAGTACTTC. Encoded protein: CASGTEQETQYF.

CDR3 amino acids: CASSRGNQETQYF. The CDR3 coding sequence is TGTGCCAGCAGTAGGGGAAACCAAGAGACCCAGTACTTC. The V and J genes are TRBV25-1 and TRBJ2-5; D is possibly TRBD1 (5 bases). CDR1 is MGHDK, CDR2 SYGVNS, per germline. The CDR3 is made up of 13 amino acids. V dropped 5 bases and J dropped 0 bases, with 7 bases sitting between them. The variable domain in full, completed from reference TRBV25-1 and TRBJ2-5, reads EADIYQTPRYLVIGTGKKITLECSQTMGHDKMYWYQQDPGMELHLIHYSYGVNSTEKGDLSSESTVSRIRTEHFPLTLESARPSHTSQYLCASSRGNQETQYFGPGTRLLVL.

V and J are TRBV4-3 and TRBJ2-3; TRBD2 might be the D (5 bases). The CDR3 has 16 residues. The ends were cut back, 5 bases at V and 0 bases at J, with 15 bases in the middle. CDR1 is LGHNA, CDR2 YSLEER, per germline. In DNA form, the CDR3 reads TGCGCCAGCAGCGCTTTTGCGGAGGAAAGCACAGATACGCAGTATTTT. Translated: CASSAFAEESTDTQYF.

This clonotype was recorded a few times. V is TRBV5-6 and J is TRBJ2-7; D is perhaps TRBD2 (7 bases). The CDR3 is 14 amino acids. V dropped 4 bases and J dropped 2 bases, with 13 bases sitting between them. Per the germline V gene, CDR1 is SGHDT and CDR2 is YYEEEE. CDR3 nucleotides: TGTGCCAGCAGCCAAGAGGGGGGGACCTACGAGCAGTACTTC. This sequence encodes CASSQEGGTYEQYF.

This rearrangement joins TRBV7-2 to TRBJ1-5, with a tentative D call TRBD1 (6 bases). CDR1 is SGHTA, CDR2 FQGNSA, per germline. There are 15 residues in the CDR3. V gave up 6 bases and J gave up 4 bases, with 16 bases separating them. In DNA, the CDR3 is TGTGCCAGCAGGGGGCCGTCAGGGGAAAATCAGCCCCAGCATTTT. Translating it yields CASRGPSGENQPQHF. Full variable domain (remainder filled in from reference TRBV7-2 and TRBJ1-5): GAGVSQSPSNKVTEKGKDVELRCDPISGHTALYWYRQSLGQGLEFLIYFQGNSAPDKSGLPSDRFSAERTGGSVSTLTIQRTQQEDSAVYLCASRGPSGENQPQHFGDGTRLSIL.

The chain has TRBV7-7 and TRBJ2-1; D is uncertain. The CDR3 has 16 residues. Trimming took 2 bases from V and 0 from J, leaving 11 bases between them. CDR1 SSHAT and CDR2 FNYEAQ come from the germline V gene (reference sequence). The DNA for the CDR3 is TGTGCCAGCAGCTTACGATCGGCTGGCTCCTACAATGAGCAGTTCTTC. Residues: CASSLRSAGSYNEQFF.

V gene TRBV7-2 combines with J gene TRBJ2-1; 12 nucleotides line up with TRBD2. Germline CDR1 reads SGHTA; CDR2 reads FQGNSA. This CDR3 comprises 14 residues. Trimming took 5 bases from V and 10 from J; bases not matched to a gene: 6. In nucleotides, the CDR3 is TGTGCCAGCAGCCCTAGCGGGGGGGGGATCGAGCAGTTCTTC. This gives the protein CASSPSGGGIEQFF.

The chain has TRBV29-1 and TRBJ1-5; possibly TRBD1 for D (6 bases). Germline CDR1 SQVTM, CDR2 ANQGSEA. This CDR3 has 14 residues. Trimming left V 3 bases short and J 6 bases short, with 15 bases between. The CDR3 is CSVEEGGRGQPQHF. The CDR3 DNA reads as TGCAGCGTTGAGGAGGGGGGACGGGGTCAGCCCCAGCATTTT.

This clonotype appeared a few times. The rearrangement uses TRBV18 and TRBJ1-2, with 7 bases matching TRBD1. Trimming cost V 5 bases and J 4 bases; bases outside gene matches: 10. Germline values: CDR1 KGHSH, CDR2 LQKENI. This CDR3 comprises 15 residues. CDR3 DNA sequence: TGTGCCAGCTCATCGACAGGGAATCTAGGCTATGGCTACACCTTC. Its protein is CASSSTGNLGYGYTF.

This clonotype appeared a few times. This rearrangement joins TRBV18 to TRBJ2-2, with 7 bases aligning to TRBD1. CDR1 and CDR2 (germline): KGHSH, LQKENI. J gave up 3 bases and V 3 bases, and 10 bases lay outside the gene matches. The CDR3 runs 17 residues. The CDR3 loop reads CASSPYLTGTDTGELFF. DNA of the CDR3: TGTGCCAGCTCACCGTACCTGACAGGGACGGACACCGGGGAGCTGTTTTTT.

This clonotype turned up a few times. The chain is built from TRBV20-1 and TRBJ2-3; D assignment may be TRBD1 or TRBD2 (5 bases each). This CDR3 is 14 amino acids long. The V gene's germline CDR1 is DFQATT and CDR2 SNEGSKA (reference sequence). Trimming left V 6 bases short and J 2 bases short, with 15 bases between. The CDR3: CSANSGRTTDTQYF. For the CDR3, the DNA is TGCAGTGCCAACTCGGGGCGGACCACAGATACGCAGTATTTT.

This rearrangement joins TRBV4-3 to TRBJ2-6; 7 bases align to TRBD1. The CDR3 totals 17 residues. CDR1 is LGHNA and CDR2 is YSLEER in the germline V gene. Trimming took 3 bases from V and 1 from J; bases not matched to a gene: 6. The DNA for the CDR3 is TGCGCCAGCAGCCAGGTCGGGACAGTTTCTGGGGCCAACGTCCTGACTTTC. The encoded protein is CASSQVGTVSGANVLTF.

This clonotype has only a few counts. This chain joins TRBV5-1 and TRBJ2-6; D not resolved. This CDR3 has 14 amino acids. Germline V gene lookup returns CDR1 SGHRS and CDR2 YFSETQ. V lost 3 bases, J lost 2 bases, and 6 bases lay in between. This CDR3 is CASSSGPGANVLTF. DNA of the CDR3: TGCGCCAGCAGCTCAGGACCTGGGGCCAACGTCCTGACTTTC.

J is TRBJ2-3 and V is TRBV10-3; 7 positions match TRBD2. Germline CDR1 and CDR2: ENHRY and SYGVKD. This CDR3 is built from 18 residues. J gave up 0 bases and V 3 bases, and 12 bases lay outside the gene matches. CDR3 nucleotides: TGTGCCATCAGTGATTTAGTAGAGCGGGATGTTAGCACAGATACGCAGTATTTT. Translated: CAISDLVERDVSTDTQYF.

The V and J genes are TRBV6-1 and TRBJ1-2, with 9 positions matching TRBD1. CDR3 length: 14 residues. V lost 5 bases and J lost 6; bases outside the gene matches: 7. Germline CDR1 and CDR2: MNHNS and SASEGT. CDR3 in DNA: TGTGCCAGCAGTCCCCTACAGGGGGCCAATGGCTACACCTTC. It encodes CASSPLQGANGYTF.

This clonotype was recorded a few times. In DNA form, the CDR3 reads TGTGCCAGCAGTGCAGGGTACGAGCAGTACGTC. This translates into CASSAGYEQYV. This chain uses TRBV28 with TRBJ2-7; possible D gene TRBD1, 5 bases. The CDR3 loop spans 11 amino acids. Germline V CDR1 and CDR2: MDHEN, SYDVKM. V was pared by 5 bases and J by 4 bases, with 6 bases between.

This clonotype has a handful of counts. The genes are TRBV6-1 and TRBJ1-2, with D maybe TRBD1 (5 bases). This CDR3 spans 14 amino acids. Germline CDR1 is MNHNS and CDR2 is SASEGT. The V end was cut by 8 bases, the J end by 7 bases, with 20 bases between. This chain's CDR3 is CASLQAGVGSGYTF. Here the CDR3 DNA reads TGTGCCAGCTTACAGGCCGGAGTCGGAAGTGGCTACACCTTC.

V usage is TRBV27 and J usage is TRBJ2-5, with 12 bases that match TRBD2. The ends lost 7 bases at V and 2 bases at J; junction bases unmatched: 8. Germline-derived CDR1 and CDR2 are MNHEY and SMNVEV (reference sequence). The CDR3 runs 16 residues. The DNA for the CDR3 is TGTGCCAGCATGGAACTAGCGGGAGGTGGTCAAGAGACCCAGTACTTC. Amino acid sequence: CASMELAGGGQETQYF.

This sequence joins TRBV14 and TRBJ2-2; 9 bases agree with TRBD1. Unmatched junction bases numbered 2, after V lost 0 bases and J lost 3 bases. This CDR3 contains 16 residues. Germline CDR1 and CDR2: SGHDN and FVKESK. CDR3 nucleotides: TGTGCCAGCAGCCAAGACTGGACAGGGGACACCGGGGAGCTGTTTTTT. The encoded protein is CASSQDWTGDTGELFF. Variable domain in full (rest from reference TRBV14 and TRBJ2-2): EAGVTQFPSHSVIEKGQTVTLRCDPISGHDNLYWYRRVMGKEIKFLLHFVKESKQDESGMPNNRFLAERTGGTYSTLKVQPAELEDSGVYFCASSQDWTGDTGELFFGEGSRLTVL.

The chain carries TRBV11-2 and TRBJ1-1; a possible D gene is TRBD1 (5 bases). The CDR3 is made up of 11 amino acids. V lost 9 bases and J lost 9, with 14 bases in between. Germline-derived CDR1 and CDR2 are SGHAT and FQNNGV. This CDR3 is CASSAGVQAFF. The DNA of the CDR3 is TGTGCCAGTTCGGCGGGGGTCCAAGCTTTCTTT.

For the CDR3, the DNA is TGTGCCAGTAGTATATCTGTTGGGGCTTCGAACACCGGGGAGCTGTTTTTT. Translated, it gives CASSISVGASNTGELFF. This chain uses TRBV19 with TRBJ2-2; D may be TRBD1 (5 bases). Germline lookup yields CDR1 LNHDA and CDR2 SQIVND (reference sequence). The V and J ends lost 2 bases and 0 bases respectively, with 13 bases between them. This CDR3 region has 17 residues.